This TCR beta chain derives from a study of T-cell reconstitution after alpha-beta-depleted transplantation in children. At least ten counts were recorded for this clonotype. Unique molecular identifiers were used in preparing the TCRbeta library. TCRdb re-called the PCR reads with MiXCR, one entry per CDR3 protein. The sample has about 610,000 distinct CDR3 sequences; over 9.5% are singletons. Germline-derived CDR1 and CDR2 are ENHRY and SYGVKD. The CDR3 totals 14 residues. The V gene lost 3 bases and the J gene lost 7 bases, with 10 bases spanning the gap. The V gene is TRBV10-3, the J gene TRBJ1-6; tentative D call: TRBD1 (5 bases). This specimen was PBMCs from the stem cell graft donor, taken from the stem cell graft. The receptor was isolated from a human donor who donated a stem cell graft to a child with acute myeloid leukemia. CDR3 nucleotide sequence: TGTGCCATCAGTGAAGGGCAGGGAAATTCACCCCTCCACTTT. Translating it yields CAISEGQGNSPLHF.